This TCR beta chain was observed in a study of regulatory T cells in long-lasting Graves disease. This sample's time point: newly diagnosed GD, antithyroid drugs for less than 3 months. Isolated PBMC RNA provided the starting material for the TCR library. This clonotype was found a few times. This CDR3 is 14 amino acids long. Trimming at V came to 8 bases and at J to 6 bases, leaving 13 bases not matched to a gene. CDR1 SGHAT and CDR2 FQNNGV come from the germline V gene. TCR beta libraries were built with iRepertoire HTBI primers and Arm-PCR of CDR3 regions. Using its own MiXCR run on the multiplex PCR reads, TCRdb lists one record per CDR3 protein. Here the sample spans around 250,000 distinct CDR3 sequences, around 20% being singletons.

The chain has TRBV11-2 and TRBJ2-7; TRBD2 agrees at 7 bases. Sequenced material: peripheral blood mononuclear cells (PBMCs), taken at new diagnosis, from a patient treated with antithyroid drugs. The TCR comes from a female donor with Graves disease. The CDR3 here is CASSTAITGGEQYF. The CDR3 DNA sequence: TGTGCCAGCTCAACAGCTATCACGGGAGGCGAGCAGTACTTC.